This entry lists 3 T cell receptor beta chains sequenced from one sample in a study of cytomegalovirus exposure and HLA in healthy donors. The PCR used 60 Vbeta and 13 Jbeta primers. The data were produced by immunoSEQ multiplex PCR, yet TCRdb's version contains in-frame clones alone and is incomplete. The sample carries 70,000 to 90,000 clones, about 60% recorded once. The sample taken for sequencing was PBMCs. All receptors derive from a woman aged 40 to 49 in good health and CMV-seropositive.

This clone was seen a few times. The chain is built from TRBV4-2 and TRBJ2-2; TRBD2 is a possible D gene (6 bases). This CDR3 is 15 amino acids long. Germline CDR1 is LGHNA and CDR2 is YNFKEQ. The V end lost 0 bases, the J end lost 7 bases, and 12 bases lay between the germline ends. Here the CDR3 DNA reads TGTGCCAGCAGCCAAGAGGTCGGAGGGGACGGGGAGCTGTTTTTT. Its protein product is CASSQEVGGDGELFF.

A few counts support this clone. The chain couples TRBV28 to TRBJ1-2; 12 nucleotides match TRBD1. V lost 5 bases, J lost 8 bases, and 6 bases stayed unmatched. The V gene's germline CDR1 is MDHEN and CDR2 SYDVKM. The CDR3 extends over 14 amino acids. The CDR3: CASSALGQGAGYTF. For the CDR3, the DNA is TGTGCCAGCAGTGCCTTGGGACAGGGGGCCGGCTACACCTTC.

In its sample, this clone was seen a few times. One junction end disagrees with the germline gene, perhaps due to a read error. The chain links TRBV27 to TRBJ1-5; D is uncertain. Germline-derived CDR1 and CDR2 are MNHEY and SMNVEV (reference sequence). There are 13 residues in the CDR3. The CDR3 sequence: CASSLNEKAAMNF. In DNA, the CDR3 is TGTGCCAGCAGTTTGAACGAGAAGGCGGCCATGAATTTT.